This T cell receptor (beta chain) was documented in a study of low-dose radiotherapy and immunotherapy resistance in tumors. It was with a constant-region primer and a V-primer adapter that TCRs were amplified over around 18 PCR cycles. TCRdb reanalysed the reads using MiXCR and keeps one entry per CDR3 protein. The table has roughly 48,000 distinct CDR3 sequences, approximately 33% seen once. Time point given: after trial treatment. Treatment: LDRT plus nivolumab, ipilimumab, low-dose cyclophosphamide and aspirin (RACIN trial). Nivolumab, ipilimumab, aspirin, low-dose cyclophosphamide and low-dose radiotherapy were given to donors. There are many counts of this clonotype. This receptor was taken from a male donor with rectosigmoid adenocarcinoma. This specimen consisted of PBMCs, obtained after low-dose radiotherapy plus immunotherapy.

The CDR3 region is CASSAPTEAYTDTQYF. In nucleotides, the CDR3 is TGTGCCAGCAGCGCCCCGACAGAGGCCTACACAGATACGCAGTATTTT. The gene calls are TRBV9 and TRBJ2-3, with D perhaps TRBD1 (5 bases). The CDR3 is 16 residues long. V was shortened by 3 bases and J by 2 bases, with 16 bases between the two germline ends. Germline V gene sequence: CDR1 SGDLS, CDR2 YYNGEE.